The rows below give T cell receptor beta chains drawn from one sample of a study of T cells expressing NK-cell markers. Reprocessing the 5' RACE reads, TCRdb reports a single entry for every CDR3 protein and omits DNA. The table gives about 550,000 distinct CDR3 sequences; the top ten clones make up roughly 3.5% of it. Sequencing was performed on blood T cells: a sorted CD56 or NKG2C T cell subset, CD4+ or CD8+ T cells, or bulk PBMC T cells (not recorded which). These receptor sequences come from a man between 18 and 29 years old in good health. CDR3s include the opening cysteine and the closing phenylalanine or tryptophan.

j_call	cdr3_length	v_call	cdr3_aa
TRBJ1-1	13	TRBV10-3	CAISEGQNTEAFF
TRBJ2-7	14	TRBV5-5	CASSLADNPYEQYF
TRBJ2-5	11	TRBV12-3/TRBV12-4	CASRRSETQYF
TRBJ1-4	13	TRBV18	CASSEGTGSGLFF
TRBJ2-2	13	TRBV3-1	CASSLTEAGELFF
TRBJ2-7	13	TRBV7-9	CASSFPGRYEQYF
TRBJ2-3	14	TRBV18	CASSPAHSTDTQYF
TRBJ2-1	15	TRBV10-3	CAIRLAGGYGNEQFF
TRBJ2-6	16	TRBV27	CASRPGQSSGANVLTF
TRBJ1-4	17	TRBV5-1	CASSLGRKDSVREKLFF
TRBJ2-3	15	TRBV12-3/TRBV12-4	CASSPTILSTDTQYF
TRBJ2-1	12	TRBV7-9	CASSLGLYEQFF
TRBJ2-1	14	TRBV5-1	CASSSDSSRNEQFF
TRBJ2-5	12	TRBV29-1	CSVGASVETQYF
TRBJ2-2	14	TRBV6-5	CASSYEPATGELFF